The rows below give T cell receptor beta chains drawn from one sample of a study of identical twins. TCRdb re-called the 5' RACE reads with MiXCR, one entry per CDR3 protein. Of over 200,000 distinct CDR3 sequences detected, roughly 10% appear once; the ten largest clones hold 4.5% to 5.5%. Sequencing was performed on memory (CD45RO+) T cells sorted from blood. Receptor source: a woman aged 18 to 35 in good health. Each CDR3 is given with its conserved first and last residue.

CASSERRRGIEPLHF TRBV6-1
CAISDGRALFF TRBV10-3
CSAAGTSLRYEQFF TRBV20-1
CSANPDRPPTDTQYF TRBV20-1
CASRPGGSEQFF TRBV2
CASSLRLYEQYF TRBV7-2
CASSATGNPYNEQFF TRBV5-1
CSARGGGQEETQYF TRBV20-1
CASSAQLALSTDTQYF TRBV7-9
CASSYLNEQFF TRBV6-2/TRBV6-3
CSASTKETQYF TRBV20-1